This TCR beta chain was recovered during a study of shared clonotypes between healthy human individuals. The V gene's germline CDR1 is MNHNS and CDR2 SASEGT. The CDR3 loop spans 15 amino acids. Trimming cost V 8 bases and J 0 bases, with 14 bases left between them. The protocol was immunoSEQ multiplex PCR, while the TCRdb copy is restricted to in-frame clones and leaves out a portion. This sample carries some 2.1 million clones, roughly 96% of them seen once, and the ten largest clones take 0.1% to 0.15%. The sample was naive CD4+ T cells sorted from blood. Sample subset: CD45RA+ positively selected. The TCR sequence derives from a man aged 18 to 29 in good health. The rearrangement joins TRBV6-1 to TRBJ1-5; tentative D call: TRBD1 (5 bases). DNA for the CDR3: TGTGCCAGCCTCCCTAGGGGCCCTAGCAATCAGCCCCAGCATTTT. Translated: CASLPRGPSNQPQHF.